This T cell receptor (beta chain) is drawn from a study of cytomegalovirus exposure and HLA in healthy donors. General observations from the study: Immune exposure was documented only through CMV serostatus.

Primers included in the PCR were 60 Vbeta and 13 Jbeta primers. Profiled with immunoSEQ multiplex PCR; TCRdb holds only in-frame clones, not every one. Altogether just under 150,000 clones are present, roughly 80% being singletons, with the ten largest covering roughly 2.9%. Trimming pared 5 bases from V and 4 bases from J, leaving 18 bases between. CDR1 SGHTA and CDR2 FQGTGA come from the germline V gene. The CDR3 covers 17 residues. Note on this clone: Its matching antigen is unknown.

This receptor was identified in a woman under 40 in good health and CMV-seronegative. Source material: PBMCs. V gene TRBV7-3 combines with J gene TRBJ2-6; D might be TRBD1 (5 bases). The CDR3, as DNA: TGTGCCAGCAGCAGACAACCCTTCAAGGGGGGGGCCAACGTCCTGACTTTC. Encoded protein: CASSRQPFKGGANVLTF.